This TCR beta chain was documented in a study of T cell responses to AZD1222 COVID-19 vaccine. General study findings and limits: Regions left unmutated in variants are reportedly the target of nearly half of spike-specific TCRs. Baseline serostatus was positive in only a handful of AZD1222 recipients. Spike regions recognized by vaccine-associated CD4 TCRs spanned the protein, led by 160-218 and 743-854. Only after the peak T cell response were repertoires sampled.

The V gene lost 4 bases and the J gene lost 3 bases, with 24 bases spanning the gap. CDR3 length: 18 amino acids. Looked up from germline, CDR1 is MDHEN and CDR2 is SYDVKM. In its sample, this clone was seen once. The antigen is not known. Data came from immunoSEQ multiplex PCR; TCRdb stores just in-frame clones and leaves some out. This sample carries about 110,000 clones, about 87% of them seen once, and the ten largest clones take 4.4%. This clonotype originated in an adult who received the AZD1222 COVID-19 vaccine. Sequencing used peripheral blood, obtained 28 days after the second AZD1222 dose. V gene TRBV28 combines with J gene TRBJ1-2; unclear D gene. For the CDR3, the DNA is TGTGCCAGCAGTTCAATACTAAGATCAAGGATAGCAGACTATGGCTACACCTTC. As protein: CASSSILRSRIADYGYTF.